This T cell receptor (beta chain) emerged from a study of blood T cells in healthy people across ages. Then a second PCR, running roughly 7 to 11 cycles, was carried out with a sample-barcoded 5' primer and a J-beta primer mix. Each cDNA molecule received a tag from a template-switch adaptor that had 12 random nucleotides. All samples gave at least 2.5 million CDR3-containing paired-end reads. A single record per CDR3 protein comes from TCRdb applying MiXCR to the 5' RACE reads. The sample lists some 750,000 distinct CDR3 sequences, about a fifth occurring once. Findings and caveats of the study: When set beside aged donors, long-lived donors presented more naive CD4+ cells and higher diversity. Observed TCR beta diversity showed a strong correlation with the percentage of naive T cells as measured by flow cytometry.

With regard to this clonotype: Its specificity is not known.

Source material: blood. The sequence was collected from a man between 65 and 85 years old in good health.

This CDR3 reads CASSLQAREQFF. The CDR3 coding sequence is TGTGCCAGCAGCCTACAGGCTCGAGAGCAGTTCTTC. The chain joins TRBV7-2 to TRBJ2-5; the D gene is possibly TRBD1 (5 bases). The J call may not be correct, given that the DNA end is closer to TRBJ2-1. Germline V gene sequence: CDR1 SGHTA, CDR2 FQGNSA. This CDR3 region has 12 residues.